Shown below are 18 T cell receptor beta chains from a single sample sequenced in a study of T cells in Graves' hyperthyroidism and ophthalmopathy (dated by TCRdb to between 2018 and 2021). The library was built by means of multiplex PCR. Sequencer: Illumina HiSeq 2000. TCR beta CDR3 regions were amplified from RNA transcripts. A first-round RT-PCR of the TCR CDR3 used the HTBI primer set with the Qiagen OneStep RT-PCR kit. Through fastp at Q25 and MiXCR, TCRdb rebuilt clones from the public reads, retaining in-frame beta chains. Rows are combined by CDR3 protein, so each entry shows the most common genes and DNA. This sample comprises 350,000 to 500,000 distinct CDR3 sequences, roughly 13% of them detected only once. The top ten clonotypes cover about 5% of the sample. Sequenced sample: blood. Every receptor here comes from a woman aged 18-29 years with Graves' hyperthyroidism.

This clonotype has a count of ten or more. The rearrangement links TRBV25-1 to TRBJ1-2; TRBD1 is a possible D gene (6 bases). This CDR3 region has 14 residues. V was cut by 4 bases and J by 6 bases, with 15 bases left in between. The germline V gene encodes CDR1 MGHDK and CDR2 SYGVNS. CDR3 region: CASSAVSNRDGYTF. The CDR3 nucleotides read TGTGCCAGCAGTGCCGTCTCAAACAGGGATGGCTACACCTTC.

There are many counts of this clonotype. The CDR3 DNA sequence: TGTGCCAGCAGCTCCCTACCAGGTTCGAGTGAGCAGTTCTTC. As protein: CASSSLPGSSEQFF. The J gene is TRBJ2-1, the V gene TRBV11-1; D is unclear. Trimming stripped 4 bases from V and 9 bases from J, with 16 bases between. Germline V gene data show CDR1 as SGHAT and CDR2 as FQDESV (reference sequence). CDR3 size: 14 residues.

This clonotype was observed at least ten times. This sequence joins TRBV28 and TRBJ2-7; D possibly corresponds to TRBD2 (5 bases). Deletions cut 2 bases from V and 3 bases from J, with 11 bases between. Looked up from germline, CDR1 is MDHEN and CDR2 is SYDVKM. This CDR3 region has 14 residues. As DNA, the CDR3 is TGTGCCAGCAGTTTAGGCGGGTGGAGCTACGAGCAGTACTTC. As protein: CASSLGGWSYEQYF.

This clonotype was counted ten times or more. The chain recombines TRBV28 with TRBJ1-1; tentative D call: TRBD1 (5 bases). The CDR3 has 16 amino acids. Trimming took off 1 base at V and 0 bases at J, with 12 bases between the two ends. Per germline, CDR1 MDHEN and CDR2 SYDVKM. The CDR3 loop reads CASSLSRGLMNTEAFF. The CDR3 bases are TGTGCCAGCAGTTTATCACGGGGACTAATGAACACTGAAGCTTTCTTT.

This clonotype has a count of ten or more. The chain combines TRBV28 with TRBJ2-7; the D is unclear. CDR3 length equals 10 residues. V dropped 5 bases and J dropped 3 bases, with 2 bases sitting between them. Germline loops: CDR1 MDHEN, CDR2 SYDVKM. In nucleotides, the CDR3 is TGTGCCAGCAGTCACTACGAGCAGTACTTC. This sequence encodes CASSHYEQYF.

This clonotype was seen at least ten times. The chain is built from TRBV2 and TRBJ1-4, with 7 bases aligning to TRBD1. The CDR3 runs to 14 residues. Germline V lookup: CDR1 SNHLY, CDR2 FYNNEI. After removal of 6 bases from V and 4 bases from J, the junction contained 5 bases not matched to a gene. The CDR3 loop reads CASSRDSNNEKLFF. The CDR3 coding sequence is TGTGCCAGCAGCCGGGACAGCAATAATGAAAAACTGTTTTTT. Drawing the rest from reference TRBV2 and TRBJ1-4, the complete variable domain is EPEVTQTPSHQVTQMGQEVILRCVPISNHLYFYWYRQILGQKVEFLVSFYNNEISEKSEIFDDQFSVERPDGSNFTLKIRSTKLEDSAMYFCASSRDSNNEKLFFGSGTQLSVL.

The rearrangement uses TRBV28 and TRBJ1-6; D is unclear. Deletions cut 6 bases from V and 5 bases from J, with 14 bases between. The CDR3 has 15 amino acids. The germline V gene encodes CDR1 MDHEN and CDR2 SYDVKM. The CDR3 spells CASSRTGTHNSPLHF. As DNA, the CDR3 is TGTGCCAGCAGCCGGACGGGAACTCATAATTCACCCCTCCACTTT.

The rearrangement joins TRBV15 to TRBJ2-3, with 13 bases that match TRBD2. Trimming took 5 bases from V and 1 from J; bases not matched to a gene: 0. The CDR3 spans 15 residues. Germline V gene lookup returns CDR1 LNHNV and CDR2 YYDKDF (reference sequence). In DNA form, the CDR3 reads TGTGCCACCAGCGGGACTAGCGGGGGCACAGATACGCAGTATTTT. Its translation is CATSGTSGGTDTQYF. The full variable domain, in which reference TRBV15 and TRBJ2-3 provide the parts outside the CDR3, is DAMVIQNPRYQVTQFGKPVTLSCSQTLNHNVMYWYQQKSSQAPKLLFHYYDKDFNNEADTPDNFQSRRPNTSFCFLDIRSPGLGDTAMYLCATSGTSGGTDTQYFGPGTRLTVL.

Worth noting for this clonotype: A much larger clone differs from this one at a single base, so this may be a read error. The chain carries TRBV27 and TRBJ1-5, with 7 bases fitting TRBD1. Losses at the gene ends were 2 bases for V and 3 bases for J; bases not matched to a gene: 4. The germline CDR1 and CDR2 sequences are MNHEY and SMNVEV (reference sequence). This CDR3 spans 15 amino acids. CDR3 in DNA: TGTGCCAGCAGTTTACAGGGGGGCATCAATCAGCCCCAGCATTTT. Residues: CASSLQGGINQPQHF.

The chain is built from TRBV5-5 and TRBJ2-2, with 10 positions matching TRBD1. CDR1 SGHKS and CDR2 YYEKEE come from the germline V gene (reference sequence). The CDR3 contains 16 residues. V shed 4 bases, J shed 5 bases, and the junction held 8 bases outside the gene matches. The CDR3 reads CASSRGPGQGTGELFF. CDR3 nucleotide sequence: TGTGCCAGCAGCCGCGGTCCGGGACAGGGGACCGGGGAGCTGTTTTTT.

J is TRBJ2-2 and V is TRBV18; no firm D call. This CDR3 spans 15 amino acids. V lost 4 bases to trimming and J lost 3 bases, with 12 bases between them. The germline V gene encodes CDR1 KGHSH and CDR2 LQKENI. CDR3 in DNA: TGTGCCAGCTCACGGGTCAAAGGAGACACCGGGGAGCTGTTTTTT. As protein: CASSRVKGDTGELFF.

J is TRBJ1-1 and V is TRBV19; 8 bases are a match to TRBD1. CDR3 length: 15 residues. Germline V gene lookup returns CDR1 LNHDA and CDR2 SQIVND (reference sequence). With V trimmed by 5 bases and J by 5 bases, 10 bases remained unmatched. DNA for the CDR3: TGTGCCAGTAGTGCCAGGACAGGGCCGGGGACTGAAGCTTTCTTT. This gives the protein CASSARTGPGTEAFF. The complete variable domain, with remaining parts taken from reference TRBV19 and TRBJ1-1, reads DGGITQSPKYLFRKEGQNVTLSCEQNLNHDAMYWYRQDPGQGLRLIYYSQIVNDFQKGDIAEGYSVSREKKESFPLTVTSAQKNPTAFYLCASSARTGPGTEAFFGQGTRLTVV.

This clonotype has a count of ten or more. In DNA, the CDR3 is TGTGCCAGCAGTGATCCTGGAAACACCATATATTTT. It codes for CASSDPGNTIYF. This chain uses TRBV2 with TRBJ1-3; D remains ambiguous. The CDR3 length is 12 residues. Germline V gene lookup returns CDR1 SNHLY and CDR2 FYNNEI. Trimming took 3 bases from V and 2 from J, leaving 2 bases between them.

About this clonotype: The junction departs from germline at one end; a sequencing error may be responsible. CDR3 sequence reads: CASSFGETYNGQFF. The CDR3 nucleotides read TGTGCCAGCAGTTTCGGTGAGACCTACAATGGGCAGTTCTTC. The chain combines TRBV27 with TRBJ2-1; D is uncertain. CDR3 length equals 14 residues. Germline CDR1 reads MNHEY; CDR2 reads SMNVEV (reference sequence).

This clonotype was found a few times. The rearrangement joins TRBV28 to TRBJ2-7, with D possibly being TRBD1 or TRBD2 (6 bases each). The CDR3 contains 15 residues. V was cut by 4 bases and J by 0 bases, with 13 bases left in between. In germline, CDR1 is MDHEN, CDR2 SYDVKM. As DNA, the CDR3 is TGTGCCAGCAGTTCGGGGGCCCAAAGCTCCTACGAGCAGTACTTC. It yields the protein CASSSGAQSSYEQYF.

Worth noting for this clonotype: Germline and junction disagree at one end, which may indicate a read error. The V gene is TRBV14, the J gene TRBJ2-1; 12 bases map to TRBD2. The germline V gene has CDR1 SGHDN and CDR2 FVKESK. The CDR3 is 15 residues long. In DNA form, the CDR3 reads TGTGCCAGCGGCCAAGCACTAGCGGGAGGCGGTGAGCAGTTCTTC. Translating it yields CASGQALAGGGEQFF. Together with reference TRBV14 and TRBJ2-1, the CDR3 gives the full variable domain: EAGVTQFPSHSVIEKGQTVTLRCDPISGHDNLYWYRRVMGKEIKFLLHFVKESKQDESGMPNNRFLAERTGGTYSTLKVQPAELEDSGVYFCASGQALAGGGEQFFGPGTRLTVL.

Ten or more counts support this clonotype. The J gene is TRBJ1-2, the V gene TRBV6-2 or TRBV6-3; no clear D gene. The germline V gene encodes CDR1 MNHEY and CDR2 SVGEGT. The CDR3 extends over 16 amino acids. Between the trimmed V and J ends, which lost 7 bases and 1 base, there was a span of 19 bases. CDR3 loop: CASTLIGLRNNYGYTF. The CDR3 DNA reads as TGTGCCAGCACCTTAATCGGCCTGCGGAATAACTATGGCTACACCTTC.

This clonotype was seen repeatedly, ten times or more. The rearrangement uses TRBV2 and TRBJ2-5; TRBD2 is a possible D gene (5 bases). This CDR3 region has 13 residues. Trimming cost V 3 bases and J 7 bases, with 12 bases left between them. CDR1 and CDR2 (germline): SNHLY, FYNNEI. DNA for the CDR3: TGTGCCAGCAGTGATTTTCTAGCTGGGACCCAGTACTTC. Translated, it gives CASSDFLAGTQYF. The full variable domain, in which reference TRBV2 and TRBJ2-5 provide the parts outside the CDR3, is EPEVTQTPSHQVTQMGQEVILRCVPISNHLYFYWYRQILGQKVEFLVSFYNNEISEKSEIFDDQFSVERPDGSNFTLKIRSTKLEDSAMYFCASSDFLAGTQYFGPGTRLLVL.